Below, 27 T cell receptor beta chains from the same sample are listed, as sequenced in a study of cytomegalovirus exposure and HLA in healthy donors. The PCR employed 60 Vbeta primers together with 13 Jbeta primers. Only in-frame clones appear in the TCRdb table, and some are missing; sequencing was by immunoSEQ multiplex PCR. Among 180,000 or so clones listed, 72% were seen once. Material for sequencing was PBMCs. The source of these receptors is a human donor in good health.

J is TRBJ1-5 and V is TRBV18, with D possibly TRBD1 on 6 matching bases. This CDR3 has 16 residues. Looked up from germline, CDR1 is KGHSH and CDR2 is LQKENI. The V and J ends lost 2 bases and 2 bases respectively, with 13 bases between them. CDR3 nucleotide sequence: TGTGCCAGCTCACCATCTAGGGGGTCCGGCAATCAGCCCCAGCATTTT. This encodes CASSPSRGSGNQPQHF.

The genes are TRBV15 and TRBJ1-2; 8 nucleotides align to TRBD1. Germline V gene data show CDR1 as LNHNV and CDR2 as YYDKDF (reference sequence). The V gene end was trimmed by 0 bases and the J gene end by 6 bases; junction bases not matched to a gene: 15. The CDR3 contains 18 residues. CDR3 DNA sequence: TGTGCCACCAGCAGAGATTTAGGTCAGGGGGCGATTGAGGATGGCTACACCTTC. The encoded protein is CATSRDLGQGAIEDGYTF.

V and J are TRBV10-1 and TRBJ2-7; TRBD1 is a possible D gene (5 bases). The germline gives CDR1 WNHNN, CDR2 SYGVQD (reference sequence). CDR3 length equals 14 residues. Trimming shortened V by 3 bases and J by 5 bases, and 14 bases separated the two germline ends. CDR3 in DNA: TGCGCCAGCAGTGACCATTCAGGGTCTGACGAGCAGTACTTC. Translating gives CASSDHSGSDEQYF.

In this sample, this clone turned up once. The rearrangement links TRBV9 to TRBJ1-1; D gene ambiguous. The CDR3 spans 13 residues. V was cut by 0 bases and J by 1 base, with 4 bases left in between. Germline-derived CDR1 and CDR2 are SGDLS and YYNGEE. CDR3 nucleotide sequence: TGTGCCAGCAGCGTAGACACGAACACTGAAGCTTTCTTT. Translated, it gives CASSVDTNTEAFF.

This clone appeared a few times. A junction boundary mismatches the germline segment, possibly from a read error. Here the CDR3 reads CASSLEGQGYNEQFF. In DNA, the CDR3 is TGTGCTAGCAGCTTAGAGGGACAGGGCTACAATGAGCAGTTCTTC. V is TRBV7-7 and J is TRBJ2-1; TRBD1 matches 9 bases. The CDR3 runs to 15 residues. From germline, CDR1 is SSHAT and CDR2 FNYEAQ (reference sequence).

This clone showed up just a few times. This chain uses TRBV18 with TRBJ2-5, with 7 bases lining up with TRBD1. The CDR3 totals 18 residues. Trimming cost V 3 bases and J 2 bases; bases outside gene matches: 15. CDR1 and CDR2 (germline): KGHSH, LQKENI. CDR3 sequence: CASSPRAPDRWRQETQYF. CDR3 in DNA: TGTGCCAGCTCACCTAGGGCCCCGGACAGGTGGAGGCAAGAGACCCAGTACTTC.

The V and J genes are TRBV10-2 and TRBJ1-4; 9 positions agree with TRBD1. The V gene end was trimmed by 0 bases and the J gene end by 7 bases; junction bases not matched to a gene: 15. Germline V gene data show CDR1 as WSHSY and CDR2 as SAAADI. CDR3 length: 19 residues. The CDR3 DNA is TGCGCCAGCAGTGAGTCGATCTATTCGGACAGGGGCGGGAGTGAAAAACTGTTTTTT. This translates into CASSESIYSDRGGSEKLFF.

The genes are TRBV19 and TRBJ2-7; TRBD1 is a possible D gene (6 bases). CDR3 length equals 14 residues. The V end lost 4 bases, the J end lost 3 bases, and 13 bases lay between the germline ends. Looked up from germline, CDR1 is LNHDA and CDR2 is SQIVND (reference sequence). CDR3 loop: CASSKPDSGYEQYF. CDR3 coding DNA: TGTGCCAGTAGTAAGCCGGACAGTGGCTACGAGCAGTACTTC.

V gene TRBV7-6 combines with J gene TRBJ2-6; D remains unclear. CDR1 and CDR2 (germline): SGHVS, FNYEAQ. This CDR3 has 16 residues. Trimming stripped 2 bases from V and 1 base from J, with 9 bases between. The CDR3 nucleotides are TGTGCCAGCAGCTTATTGAGGAAGTCTGGGGCCAACGTCCTGACTTTC. Its translation: CASSLLRKSGANVLTF.

The V gene is TRBV7-8, the J gene TRBJ1-4, with D possibly TRBD1 on 6 matching bases. V was cut by 8 bases and J by 0 bases, with 19 bases left in between. Germline V gives CDR1 SGHVS, CDR2 FQNEAQ. The CDR3 is 17 amino acids. CDR3: CASYPAGAVATNEKLFF. The CDR3 region has the DNA TGTGCCAGCTATCCCGCGGGGGCAGTCGCAACTAATGAAAAACTGTTTTTT.

The chain uses TRBV5-4 and TRBJ2-7; D is unclear. V gave up 3 bases and J gave up 0 bases, with 7 bases separating them. Germline-derived CDR1 and CDR2 are SGHNT and YYREEE (reference sequence). The CDR3 contains 13 residues. The CDR3 bases are TGTGCCAGCAGCTCGACACACTCCTACGAGCAGTACTTC. It yields the protein CASSSTHSYEQYF.

The V call is TRBV11-2, the J call TRBJ1-5; the D gene is possibly TRBD1 (6 bases). This CDR3 comprises 16 residues. Germline values: CDR1 SGHAT, CDR2 FQNNGV. V lost 1 base, J lost 3 bases, and 13 bases lay in between. CDR3: CASSLAVGTHNQPQHF. The CDR3 DNA follows: TGTGCCAGCAGCTTAGCGGTCGGGACACACAATCAGCCCCAGCATTTT. Based on the CDR3 plus reference TRBV11-2 and TRBJ1-5, the full variable domain is EAGVAQSPRYKIIEKRQSVAFWCNPISGHATLYWYQQILGQGPKLLIQFQNNGVVDDSQLPKDRFSAERLKGVDSTLKIQPAKLEDSAVYLCASSLAVGTHNQPQHFGDGTRLSIL.

The V gene is TRBV5-4, the J gene TRBJ2-7, with 10 nucleotides matching TRBD1. The trim removed 5 bases at V and 2 bases at J, leaving 4 bases unmatched. CDR3 length: 14 residues. Per the germline V gene, CDR1 is SGHNT and CDR2 is YYREEE (reference sequence). The CDR3: CASSPGTGAYEQYF. For the CDR3, the DNA is TGTGCCAGCAGTCCCGGGACAGGGGCCTACGAGCAGTACTTC.

The V call is TRBV5-6, the J call TRBJ2-3, with 8 nucleotides matching TRBD1. Germline V gives CDR1 SGHDT, CDR2 YYEEEE. The CDR3 length is 17 residues. Trimming took 0 bases from V and 6 from J; bases not matched to a gene: 12. CDR3 sequence: CASSLAADRVVGDTQYF. The DNA of the CDR3 is TGTGCCAGCAGCTTGGCGGCGGACAGGGTAGTGGGGGATACGCAGTATTTT.

V usage is TRBV5-1 and J usage is TRBJ2-5; 9 bases align to TRBD1. V lost 4 bases to trimming and J lost 4 bases; unmatched junction nucleotides: 11. The CDR3 has 16 residues. CDR1 SGHRS and CDR2 YFSETQ come from the germline V gene. CDR3 in DNA: TGCGCCAGCAGCCCAGGTCGACAGGGGGAGGCAGAGACCCAGTACTTC. It translates to CASSPGRQGEAETQYF.

This sequence joins TRBV5-1 and TRBJ1-1; TRBD1 might be the D (5 bases). The CDR3 loop spans 13 amino acids. Germline CDR1 and CDR2: SGHRS and YFSETQ. Trimming took off 3 bases at V and 1 base at J, with 7 bases between the two ends. CDR3 sequence: CASSYGQNTEAFF. For the CDR3, the DNA is TGCGCCAGCAGCTATGGACAGAACACTGAAGCTTTCTTT.

The table lists this clone with a count of one. The V and J genes are TRBV6-5 and TRBJ1-2; D is unresolved. With 2 bases removed from V and 4 bases from J, the gap between germline ends came to 8 bases. CDR1 and CDR2 (germline): MNHEY, SVGAGI. The CDR3 runs to 13 residues. The CDR3 sequence is CASSYGGAYGYTF. In DNA, the CDR3 is TGTGCCAGCAGTTACGGCGGAGCCTATGGCTACACCTTC.

This chain joins TRBV9 and TRBJ2-1; D may be TRBD2 (5 bases). The V gene lost 5 bases and the J gene lost 6 bases, with 12 bases spanning the gap. CDR3 length equals 13 residues. The germline gives CDR1 SGDLS, CDR2 YYNGEE. CDR3 in amino acids: CASSQSGINEQFF. CDR3 nucleotide sequence: TGTGCCAGCAGTCAATCGGGGATCAATGAGCAGTTCTTC.

This clone has only one observation. The chain joins TRBV4-3 to TRBJ2-7; D is ambiguous. The germline V gene encodes CDR1 LGHNA and CDR2 YSLEER. Trimming pared 0 bases from V and 2 bases from J, leaving 14 bases between. The CDR3 runs to 16 residues. CDR3 in DNA: TGCGCCAGCAGCCAAGATTATGCAGGTATTACCTACGAGCAGTACTTC. Protein sequence: CASSQDYAGITYEQYF.

Notes on this clone: At one boundary the junction diverges from the germline segment, which might be a read error. V usage is TRBV7-7 and J usage is TRBJ2-3; 7 nucleotides match TRBD2. Germline values: CDR1 SSHAT, CDR2 FNYEAQ (reference sequence). The length of the CDR3 is 16 residues. The CDR3 sequence: CASSLEAGYDTDTQYF. CDR3 bases: TGTGCTAGCAGCTTAGAAGCGGGGTACGACACAGATACGCAGTATTTT.

The chain links TRBV2 to TRBJ2-7; D may be TRBD1 (5 bases). CDR1 and CDR2 (germline): SNHLY, FYNNEI. This CDR3 has 12 residues. V shed 4 bases and J shed 2 bases, with 6 bases lying between them. The chain's CDR3 is CASSAGTYEQYF. The CDR3, as DNA: TGTGCCAGCAGTGCAGGGACCTACGAGCAGTACTTC.

The CDR3 protein is CASSQGQDNQPQHF. The CDR3 nucleotides read TGCGCCAGCAGCCAAGGACAGGACAATCAGCCCCAGCATTTT. This chain uses TRBV4-1 with TRBJ1-5; perhaps TRBD1 as D (6 bases). With 1 base removed from V and 3 bases from J, the gap between germline ends came to 7 bases. The CDR3 is 14 residues long. Germline V CDR1 and CDR2: MGHRA, YSYEKL.

The chain joins TRBV14 to TRBJ1-4; TRBD1 is a possible D gene (5 bases). With 5 bases removed from V and 11 bases from J, the gap between germline ends came to 18 bases. From germline, CDR1 is SGHDN and CDR2 FVKESK. The CDR3 loop spans 14 amino acids. CDR3 DNA sequence: TGTGCCAGCAGCGCCCGCTATCAGGGTAATAAACTGTTTTTT. Protein sequence: CASSARYQGNKLFF.

CDR3 amino acids: CASSPGLAGGEYF. CDR3 sequence (DNA): TGTGCCAGCAGCCCGGGACTAGCGGGGGGGGAGTACTTC. This chain uses TRBV5-6 with TRBJ2-7; TRBD2 matches 16 bases. The germline V gene has CDR1 SGHDT and CDR2 YYEEEE. The CDR3 is 13 residues long. The V segment lost 4 bases and the J segment 11 bases; nucleotides outside the gene matches: 3. Full variable domain (rest looked up from reference TRBV5-6 and TRBJ2-7): DAGVTQSPTHLIKTRGQQVTLRCSPKSGHDTVSWYQQALGQGPQFIFQYYEEEERQRGNFPDRFSGHQFPNYSSELNVNALLLGDSALYLCASSPGLAGGEYFGPGTRLTVT.

This clone was counted a few times. The chain carries TRBV5-8 and TRBJ1-2, with 9 nucleotides matching TRBD1. The trim removed 5 bases at V and 4 bases at J, leaving 9 bases unmatched. This CDR3 is 15 amino acids long. The germline V gene encodes CDR1 SGHTS and CDR2 YDEGEE. The DNA for the CDR3 is TGTGCCAGCAGGGTACCGGGACAGGGAGGCTATGGCTACACCTTC. Protein product: CASRVPGQGGYGYTF.

V is TRBV2 and J is TRBJ2-3; D remains unclear. Trimming pared 1 base from V and 5 bases from J, leaving 10 bases between. The length of the CDR3 is 14 residues. From germline, CDR1 is SNHLY and CDR2 FYNNEI. CDR3 sequence: CASSEGRSGDTQYF. In DNA form, the CDR3 reads TGTGCCAGCAGTGAAGGGCGGTCGGGAGATACGCAGTATTTT. The entire variable domain, with the rest obtained from reference TRBV2 and TRBJ2-3, is as follows: EPEVTQTPSHQVTQMGQEVILRCVPISNHLYFYWYRQILGQKVEFLVSFYNNEISEKSEIFDDQFSVERPDGSNFTLKIRSTKLEDSAMYFCASSEGRSGDTQYFGPGTRLTVL.

The rearrangement links TRBV7-9 to TRBJ1-2, with 8 nucleotides matching TRBD1. Trimming at V came to 5 bases and at J to 4 bases, leaving 6 bases not matched to a gene. The CDR3 is 14 amino acids. Germline values: CDR1 SEHNR, CDR2 FQNEAQ (reference sequence). The CDR3 sequence: CASSPTGVSYGYTF. DNA of the CDR3: TGTGCCAGCAGCCCGACAGGGGTTAGCTATGGCTACACCTTC.